The 10 T cell receptor beta chains in this list originate from one sample, sequenced in a study of a mutant IDH1 vaccine in newly diagnosed glioma. These receptors' antigens are unknown. Noted time point: week 23, last vaccination. Vaccinated patients received 300 ug of mutant IDH1 20-mer peptide per dose, with topical imiquimod. Clones were sequenced by immunoSEQ multiplex PCR, and TCRdb holds only the in-frame ones, with some missing. The sample consists of some 80,000 clones, about 85% of them appearing once. Here the sequenced sample was PBMCs, taken from a glioma patient whose treatment included an IDH1 peptide vaccine. Every receptor here comes from a woman between 45 and 60 years old with glioma.

This sequence joins TRBV10-3 and TRBJ1-5; 8 bases are a match to TRBD1. The length of the CDR3 is 16 residues. CDR1 is ENHRY and CDR2 is SYGVKD in the germline V gene. The junction had 13 bases not matched to a gene; V was cut back by 6 bases and J by 6 bases. CDR3 in amino acids: CAISTTLDRGVQPQHF. The CDR3 region has the DNA TGTGCCATCAGCACAACGTTAGACAGGGGCGTTCAGCCCCAGCATTTT.

This chain joins TRBV10-3 and TRBJ2-2; a weak D match, TRBD2 (5 bases). This CDR3 contains 13 residues. Germline CDR1 ENHRY, CDR2 SYGVKD. The V end lost 5 bases, the J end lost 7 bases, and 11 bases lay between the germline ends. CDR3 protein: CAISPRENGELFF. The CDR3 nucleotides are TGTGCCATCAGTCCTAGGGAGAACGGGGAGCTGTTTTTT.

This chain joins TRBV5-1 and TRBJ2-3; D call uncertain. The CDR3 extends over 11 amino acids. Germline V gene data show CDR1 as SGHRS and CDR2 as YFSETQ. V was shortened by 6 bases and J by 6 bases, with 8 bases between the two germline ends. The chain's CDR3 is CASIAGDTQYF. Written as DNA, the CDR3 is TGCGCCAGCATCGCCGGGGATACGCAGTATTTT. Based on the CDR3 plus reference TRBV5-1 and TRBJ2-3, the full variable domain is KAGVTQTPRYLIKTRGQQVTLSCSPISGHRSVSWYQQTPGQGLQFLFEYFSETQRNKGNFPGRFSGRQFSNSRSEMNVSTLELGDSALYLCASIAGDTQYFGPGTRLTVL.

The chain uses TRBV18 and TRBJ2-3; D is perhaps TRBD1 (7 bases). Between the trimmed V and J ends, which lost 1 base and 4 bases, there was a span of 12 bases. Germline loops: CDR1 KGHSH, CDR2 LQKENI. This CDR3 region has 15 residues. CDR3 nucleotide sequence: TGTGCCAGCTCACCACTCCAGGGGGGTTCAGATACGCAGTATTTT. The encoded protein is CASSPLQGGSDTQYF.

A remark on this clone: Its ends do not fully match the called genes, so a read error is possible. This sequence joins TRBV10-3 and TRBJ1-1, with D maybe TRBD1 (6 bases). The CDR3 totals 14 residues. Germline V gene lookup returns CDR1 ENHRY and CDR2 SYGVKD. The CDR3 DNA reads TGTGCCATCAGTGAGTCGGCGGGGGCCACTGAAGCTCTCTTT. It encodes CAISESAGATEALF.

The CDR3: CASLGTGNEQFF. For the CDR3, the DNA is TGTGCCAGCCTCGGGACCGGCAATGAGCAGTTCTTC. This sequence joins TRBV9 and TRBJ2-1; the D gene could be TRBD1 or TRBD2 (5 bases each). With 7 bases removed from V and 6 bases from J, the gap between germline ends came to 11 bases. CDR1 and CDR2 (germline): SGDLS, YYNGEE. The CDR3 has 12 residues.

The chain joins TRBV9 to TRBJ1-2; possible D gene TRBD1, 6 bases. Germline V gives CDR1 SGDLS, CDR2 YYNGEE. Trimming pared 2 bases from V and 4 bases from J, leaving 12 bases between. The CDR3 is 14 residues long. CDR3 region: CASSVLDRSYGYTF. For the CDR3, the DNA is TGTGCCAGCAGCGTGTTGGACAGATCCTATGGCTACACCTTC.

The chain is built from TRBV5-1 and TRBJ2-7; D is unclear. Germline V gene sequence: CDR1 SGHRS, CDR2 YFSETQ. Trimming left V 4 bases short and J 3 bases short, with 17 bases between. CDR3 size: 15 residues. The CDR3 nucleotides are TGCGCCAGCAGCCCACGCTCATCTGCAAGCTACGAGCAGTACTTC. Protein: CASSPRSSASYEQYF.

The V and J genes are TRBV27 and TRBJ1-4; TRBD1 is a possible D gene (6 bases). The CDR3 totals 14 residues. Trimming took 6 bases from V and 5 from J, leaving 13 bases between them. The V gene's germline CDR1 is MNHEY and CDR2 SMNVEV (reference sequence). CDR3 residues: CASSPDRTNEKLFF. The CDR3 coding sequence is TGTGCCAGCAGCCCGGACAGAACAAATGAAAAACTGTTTTTT.

The chain has TRBV11-2 and TRBJ2-7; no clear D. Deletions cut 5 bases from V and 0 bases from J, with 5 bases between. The CDR3 length is 12 residues. Looked up from germline, CDR1 is SGHAT and CDR2 is FQNNGV. The CDR3 protein is CASSPISYEQYF. The DNA for the CDR3 is TGTGCCAGCAGCCCCATCTCCTACGAGCAGTACTTC.